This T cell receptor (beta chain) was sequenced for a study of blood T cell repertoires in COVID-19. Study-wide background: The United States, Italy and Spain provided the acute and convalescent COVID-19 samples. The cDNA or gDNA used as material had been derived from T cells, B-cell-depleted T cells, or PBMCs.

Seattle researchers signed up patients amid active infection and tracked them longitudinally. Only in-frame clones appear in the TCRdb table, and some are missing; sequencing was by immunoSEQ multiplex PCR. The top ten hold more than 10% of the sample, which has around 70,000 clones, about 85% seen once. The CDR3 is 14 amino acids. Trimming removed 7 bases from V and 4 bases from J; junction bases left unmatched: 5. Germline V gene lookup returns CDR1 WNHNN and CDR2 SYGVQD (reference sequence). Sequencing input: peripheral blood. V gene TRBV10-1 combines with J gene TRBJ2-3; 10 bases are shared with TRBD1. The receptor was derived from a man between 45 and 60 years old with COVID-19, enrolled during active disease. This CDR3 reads CASKPGQGSDTQYF. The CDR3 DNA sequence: TGCGCCAGCAAGCCGGGACAGGGGTCAGATACGCAGTATTTT.